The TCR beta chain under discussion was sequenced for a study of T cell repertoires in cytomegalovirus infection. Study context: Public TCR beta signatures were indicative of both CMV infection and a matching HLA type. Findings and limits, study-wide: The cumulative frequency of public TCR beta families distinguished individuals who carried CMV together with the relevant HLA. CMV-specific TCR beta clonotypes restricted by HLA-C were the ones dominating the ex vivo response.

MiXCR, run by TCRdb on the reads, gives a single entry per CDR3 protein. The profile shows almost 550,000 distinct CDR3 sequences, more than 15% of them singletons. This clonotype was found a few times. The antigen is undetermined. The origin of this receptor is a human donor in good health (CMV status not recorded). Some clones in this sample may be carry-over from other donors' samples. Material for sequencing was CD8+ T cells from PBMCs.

In DNA form, the CDR3 reads TGTGCCACCAGCAGCACTGGGGGGAGGGCAGATACGCAGTATTTT. Translation gives CATSSTGGRADTQYF. V usage is TRBV15 and J usage is TRBJ2-3; the match to TRBD2 covers 7 bases. The CDR3 is 15 residues long. Germline V gene lookup returns CDR1 LNHNV and CDR2 YYDKDF (reference sequence). After removal of 3 bases from V and 4 bases from J, the junction contained 7 bases not matched to a gene.